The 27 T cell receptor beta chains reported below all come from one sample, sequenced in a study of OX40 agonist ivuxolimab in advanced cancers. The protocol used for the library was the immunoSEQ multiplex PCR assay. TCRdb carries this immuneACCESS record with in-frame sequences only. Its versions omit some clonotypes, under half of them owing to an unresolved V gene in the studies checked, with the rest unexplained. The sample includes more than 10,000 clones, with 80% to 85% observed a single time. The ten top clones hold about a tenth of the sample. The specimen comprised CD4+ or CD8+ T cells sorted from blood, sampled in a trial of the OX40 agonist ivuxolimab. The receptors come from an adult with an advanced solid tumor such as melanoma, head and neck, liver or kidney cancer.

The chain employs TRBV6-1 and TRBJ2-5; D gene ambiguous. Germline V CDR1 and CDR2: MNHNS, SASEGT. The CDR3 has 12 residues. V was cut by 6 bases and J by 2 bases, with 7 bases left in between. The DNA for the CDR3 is TGTGCCAGCAGGTGGGGACAAGAGACCCAGTACTTC. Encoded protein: CASRWGQETQYF.

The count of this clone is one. This CDR3 reads CASSQGLAGGPSGDTQYF. The CDR3 nucleotides read TGTGCCAGCAGCCAGGGACTAGCGGGGGGGCCGTCGGGAGATACGCAGTATTTT. The chain employs TRBV13 and TRBJ2-3; 16 positions agree with TRBD2. Per germline, CDR1 PRHDT and CDR2 FYEKMQ (reference sequence). The J segment lost 5 bases and the V segment lost 5 bases, leaving 10 bases of the junction unmatched. The CDR3 sequence is 18 residues long.

The CDR3 nucleotides are TGTGCCAGCAGTGCTTTGCTTGACACTGAAGCTTTCTTT. Protein sequence: CASSALLDTEAFF. The V and J genes are TRBV6-5 and TRBJ1-1; D is unclear. V lost 5 bases and J 3 bases, leaving 10 bases between the germline ends. The CDR3 sequence is 13 residues long. The V gene's germline CDR1 is MNHEY and CDR2 SVGAGI.

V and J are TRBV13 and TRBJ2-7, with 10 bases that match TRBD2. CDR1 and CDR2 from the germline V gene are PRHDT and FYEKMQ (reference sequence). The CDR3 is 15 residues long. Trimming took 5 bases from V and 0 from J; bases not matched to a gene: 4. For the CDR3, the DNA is TGTGCCAGCAGCCAAGCGGGGGGGAGCTCCTACGAGCAGTACTTC. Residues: CASSQAGGSSYEQYF.

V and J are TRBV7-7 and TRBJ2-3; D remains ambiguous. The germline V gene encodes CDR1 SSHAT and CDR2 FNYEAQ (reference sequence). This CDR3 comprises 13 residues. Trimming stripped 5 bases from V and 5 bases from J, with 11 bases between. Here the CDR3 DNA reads TGTGCCAGCAGCCGTAAACAAGGAGATACGCAGTATTTT. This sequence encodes CASSRKQGDTQYF.

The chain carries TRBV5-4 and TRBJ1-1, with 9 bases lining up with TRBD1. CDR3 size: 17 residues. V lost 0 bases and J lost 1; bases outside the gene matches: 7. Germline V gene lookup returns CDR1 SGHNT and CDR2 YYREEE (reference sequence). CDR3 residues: CASSLAYRGRGNTEAFF. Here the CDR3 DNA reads TGTGCCAGCAGCTTGGCCTACAGGGGGCGCGGGAACACTGAAGCTTTCTTT.

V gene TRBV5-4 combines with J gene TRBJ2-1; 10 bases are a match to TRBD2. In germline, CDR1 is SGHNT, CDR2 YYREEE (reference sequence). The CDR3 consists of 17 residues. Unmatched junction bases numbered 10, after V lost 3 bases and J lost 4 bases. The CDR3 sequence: CASSSISGGPQYNEQFF. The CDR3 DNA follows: TGTGCCAGCAGCTCCATTAGCGGGGGGCCTCAGTACAATGAGCAGTTCTTC.

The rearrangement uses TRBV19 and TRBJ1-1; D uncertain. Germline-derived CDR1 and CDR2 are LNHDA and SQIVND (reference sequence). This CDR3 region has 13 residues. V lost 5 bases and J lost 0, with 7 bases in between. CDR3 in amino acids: CASSDTMNTEAFF. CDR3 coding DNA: TGTGCCAGTAGTGATACAATGAACACTGAAGCTTTCTTT. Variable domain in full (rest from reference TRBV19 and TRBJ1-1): DGGITQSPKYLFRKEGQNVTLSCEQNLNHDAMYWYRQDPGQGLRLIYYSQIVNDFQKGDIAEGYSVSREKKESFPLTVTSAQKNPTAFYLCASSDTMNTEAFFGQGTRLTVV.

CDR3 nucleotides: TGTGCCAGCAGTGAAGACGGTAGTCTGGCTTTCTTT. This translates into CASSEDGSLAFF. This chain connects TRBV2 to TRBJ1-1; D uncertain. The CDR3 loop spans 12 amino acids. Germline assignment: CDR1 SNHLY and CDR2 FYNNEI. V shed 1 base and J shed 11 bases, with 11 bases lying between them.

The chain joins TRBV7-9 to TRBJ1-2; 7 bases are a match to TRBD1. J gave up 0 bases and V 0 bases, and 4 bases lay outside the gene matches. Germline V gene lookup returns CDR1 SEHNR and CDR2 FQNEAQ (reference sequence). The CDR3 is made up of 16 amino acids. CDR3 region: CASSLARGQSNYGYTF. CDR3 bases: TGTGCCAGCAGCTTAGCGAGGGGACAGTCTAACTATGGCTACACCTTC.

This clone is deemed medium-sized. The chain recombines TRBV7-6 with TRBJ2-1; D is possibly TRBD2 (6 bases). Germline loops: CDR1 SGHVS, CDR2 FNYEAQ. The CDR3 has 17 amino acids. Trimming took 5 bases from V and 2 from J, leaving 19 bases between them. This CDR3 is CASSLEGFGGAYNEQFF. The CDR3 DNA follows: TGTGCCAGCAGCCTGGAGGGGTTCGGTGGCGCCTACAATGAGCAGTTCTTC.

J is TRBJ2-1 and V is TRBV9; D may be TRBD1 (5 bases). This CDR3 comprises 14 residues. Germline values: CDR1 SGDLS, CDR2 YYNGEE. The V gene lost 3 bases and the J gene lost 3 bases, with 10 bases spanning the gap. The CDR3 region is CASSADSFYNEQFF. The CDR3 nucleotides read TGTGCCAGCAGCGCCGACAGTTTCTACAATGAGCAGTTCTTC.

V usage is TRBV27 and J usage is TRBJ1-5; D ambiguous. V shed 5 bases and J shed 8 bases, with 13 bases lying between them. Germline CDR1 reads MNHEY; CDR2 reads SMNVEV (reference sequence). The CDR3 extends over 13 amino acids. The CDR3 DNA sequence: TGTGCCAGCAGTCCCGGTTCAATTGAGCCCCAGCATTTT. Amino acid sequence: CASSPGSIEPQHF.

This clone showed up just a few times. The CDR3 coding sequence is TGTGCCAGCAGTGAAGACGGGTCGGGGTACCAAGAGACCCAGTACTTC. Residues: CASSEDGSGYQETQYF. The chain carries TRBV2 and TRBJ2-5, with a possible D match to TRBD2 (5 bases). The V gene lost 1 base and the J gene lost 0 bases, with 12 bases spanning the gap. The V gene's germline CDR1 is SNHLY and CDR2 FYNNEI. This CDR3 comprises 16 residues.

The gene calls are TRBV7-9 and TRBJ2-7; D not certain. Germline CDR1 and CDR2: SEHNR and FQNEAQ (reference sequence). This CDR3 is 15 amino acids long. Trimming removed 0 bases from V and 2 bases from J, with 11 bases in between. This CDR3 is CASSLAGKSPYEQYF. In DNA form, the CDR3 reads TGTGCCAGCAGCTTAGCAGGAAAGAGTCCCTACGAGCAGTACTTC.

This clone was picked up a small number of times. The CDR3 nucleotides are TGTGCCAGCAACTACGGGGGCTCCTACAATGAGCAGTTCTTC. This codes for CASNYGGSYNEQFF. V gene TRBV6-6 combines with J gene TRBJ2-1, with D perhaps matching TRBD2 (6 bases). The V and J ends lost 7 bases and 0 bases respectively, with 10 bases between them. Germline-derived CDR1 and CDR2 are MNHNY and SVGAGI (reference sequence). The CDR3 covers 14 residues.

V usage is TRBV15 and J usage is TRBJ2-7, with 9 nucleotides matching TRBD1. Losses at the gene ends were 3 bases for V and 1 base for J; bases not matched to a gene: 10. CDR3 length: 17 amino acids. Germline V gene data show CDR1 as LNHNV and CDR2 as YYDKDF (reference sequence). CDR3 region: CATSSDLGGTGSYEQYF. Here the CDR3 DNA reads TGTGCCACCAGCAGCGACTTAGGAGGGACAGGGTCCTACGAGCAGTACTTC.

The CDR3 here is CSSSGGDLKTQYF. The CDR3 DNA sequence: TGCAGCTCGAGCGGGGGGGACTTGAAGACCCAGTACTTC. The V and J genes are TRBV29-1 and TRBJ2-5; 10 nucleotides align to TRBD2. The germline CDR1 and CDR2 sequences are SQVTM and ANQGSEA. Losses at the gene ends were 8 bases for V and 6 bases for J; bases not matched to a gene: 9. This CDR3 has 13 amino acids.

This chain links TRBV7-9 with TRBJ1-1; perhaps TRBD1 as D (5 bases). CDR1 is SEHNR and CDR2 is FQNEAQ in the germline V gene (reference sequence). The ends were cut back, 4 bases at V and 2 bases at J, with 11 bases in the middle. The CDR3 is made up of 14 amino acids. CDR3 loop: CASSYVGANTEAFF. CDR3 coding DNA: TGTGCCAGCAGCTACGTCGGGGCCAACACTGAAGCTTTCTTT.

The CDR3 loop is CASTSGQGAYEQYF. The CDR3 DNA follows: TGTGCCAGCACCTCGGGACAGGGGGCCTACGAGCAGTACTTC. This chain uses TRBV7-2 with TRBJ2-7, with 11 bases matching TRBD1. CDR1 and CDR2 from the germline V gene are SGHTA and FQGNSA. The CDR3 has 14 residues. J gave up 2 bases and V 7 bases, and 4 bases lay outside the gene matches. The full variable domain, completed using reference TRBV7-2 and TRBJ2-7, is GAGVSQSPSNKVTEKGKDVELRCDPISGHTALYWYRQSLGQGLEFLIYFQGNSAPDKSGLPSDRFSAERTGGSVSTLTIQRTQQEDSAVYLCASTSGQGAYEQYFGPGTRLTVT.

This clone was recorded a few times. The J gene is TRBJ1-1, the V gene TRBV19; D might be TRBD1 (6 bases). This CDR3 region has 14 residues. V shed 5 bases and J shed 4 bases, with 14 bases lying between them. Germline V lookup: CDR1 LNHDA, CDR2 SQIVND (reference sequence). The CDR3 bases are TGTGCCAGTAGTTTCGGGGGCGCCGGCACTGAAGCTTTCTTT. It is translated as CASSFGGAGTEAFF.

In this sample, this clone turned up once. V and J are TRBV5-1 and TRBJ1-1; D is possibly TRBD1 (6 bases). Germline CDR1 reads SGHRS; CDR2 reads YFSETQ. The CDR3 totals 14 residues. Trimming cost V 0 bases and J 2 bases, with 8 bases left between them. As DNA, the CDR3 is TGCGCCAGCAGCTTGGGGACAGTTAACACTGAAGCTTTCTTT. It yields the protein CASSLGTVNTEAFF.

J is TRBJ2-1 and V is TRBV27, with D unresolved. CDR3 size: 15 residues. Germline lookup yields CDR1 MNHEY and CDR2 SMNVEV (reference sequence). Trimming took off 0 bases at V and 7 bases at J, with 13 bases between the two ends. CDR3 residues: CASSLSSTLRNEQFF. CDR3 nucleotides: TGTGCCAGCAGTTTATCTTCTACACTGAGAAATGAGCAGTTCTTC.

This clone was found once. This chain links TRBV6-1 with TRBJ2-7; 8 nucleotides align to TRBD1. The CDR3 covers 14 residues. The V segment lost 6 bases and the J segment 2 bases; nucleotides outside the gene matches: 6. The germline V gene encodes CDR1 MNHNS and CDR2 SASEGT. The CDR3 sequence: CASRDTGQAYEQYF. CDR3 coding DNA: TGTGCCAGCAGAGACACGGGACAGGCCTACGAGCAGTACTTC.

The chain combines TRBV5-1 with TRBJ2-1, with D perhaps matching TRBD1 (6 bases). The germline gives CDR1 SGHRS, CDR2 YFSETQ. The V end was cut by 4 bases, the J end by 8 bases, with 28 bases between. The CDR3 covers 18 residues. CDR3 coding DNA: TGCGCCAGCAGCCCTTACTCAACAGGGTCCACCGTCGGCGATGAGCAGTTCTTC. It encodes CASSPYSTGSTVGDEQFF. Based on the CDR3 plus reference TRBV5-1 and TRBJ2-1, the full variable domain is KAGVTQTPRYLIKTRGQQVTLSCSPISGHRSVSWYQQTPGQGLQFLFEYFSETQRNKGNFPGRFSGRQFSNSRSEMNVSTLELGDSALYLCASSPYSTGSTVGDEQFFGPGTRLTVL.

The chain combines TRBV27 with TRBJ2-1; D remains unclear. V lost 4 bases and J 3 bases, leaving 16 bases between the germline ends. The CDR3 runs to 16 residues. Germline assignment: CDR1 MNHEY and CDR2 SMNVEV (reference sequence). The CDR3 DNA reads TGTGCCAGCAGTTCCTTGTCGGGCATCGGCTACAATGAGCAGTTCTTC. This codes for CASSSLSGIGYNEQFF.

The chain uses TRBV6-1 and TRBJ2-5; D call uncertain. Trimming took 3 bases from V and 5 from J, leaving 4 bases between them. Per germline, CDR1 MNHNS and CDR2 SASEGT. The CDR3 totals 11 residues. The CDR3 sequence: CASSELETQYF. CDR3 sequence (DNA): TGTGCCAGCAGTGAGTTGGAGACCCAGTACTTC.